This entry concerns a single TCR beta chain. This record belongs to a study of control samples from healthy donors and cancer patients. Germline CDR1 is SNHLY and CDR2 is FYNNEI. Trimming left V 6 bases short and J 4 bases short, with 7 bases between. The CDR3 consists of 13 residues. TCRdb's copy holds only in-frame clones and misses some; the assay was immunoSEQ multiplex PCR. The table has roughly 180,000 clones, 94% seen once. The V and J genes are TRBV2 and TRBJ2-6; D call uncertain. The sequencing input was blood. This sequence originates from a woman aged 18-30 years in good health. The CDR3 loop is CASRTYGANVLTF. CDR3 nucleotide sequence: TGTGCCAGCAGGACATACGGGGCCAACGTCCTGACTTTC.